This T cell receptor beta chain appears in the sequencing data of a study of PD-1 blockade in classical Hodgkin lymphoma. This CDR3 contains 14 residues. The germline CDR1 and CDR2 sequences are SGHAT and FQNNGV. Trimming removed 6 bases at V and 6 bases at J, with 15 bases between. Assay: immunoSEQ multiplex PCR; the TCRdb copy retains only in-frame clones and omits some. Of some 63,000 clones in the sample, 90% were seen once. Points on this clone: Its matching antigen is unknown.

No patient escaped relapse after autologous stem cell transplantation, and brentuximab vedotin exposure varied. Study-wide results and limits: Similar baseline diversity was found in complete responders and newly diagnosed patients.

The V gene is TRBV11-2, the J gene TRBJ2-4; D gene ambiguous. The sequences come from peripheral blood mononuclear cells (PBMCs), collected at baseline. The origin of this receptor is a human donor with classical Hodgkin lymphoma. CDR3 nucleotides: TGTGCCAGCAGTTATACCGGGTCCGGAAACATTCAGTACTTC. As protein: CASSYTGSGNIQYF.